This T cell receptor beta chain was recovered during a study of T cells in tuberculosis. Cells were sorted from thawed PBMC rested overnight and stained with GMM-loaded CD1B tetramer, viability dye and anti-CD3. The lipid loaded on the CD1B tetramers was C32 glucose monomycolate from Rhodococcus equi. This clone was counted once. CDR1 and CDR2 from the germline V gene are PRHDT and FYEKMQ (reference sequence). The CDR3 has 14 amino acids. V was clipped by 5 bases and J by 2 bases, with 11 bases between them. Generated by immunoSEQ multiplex PCR, the TCRdb table keeps only in-frame clones and is missing some. Of about 88,000 clones in the sample, about nine tenths were seen once. Study-wide findings and caveats: T cells binding CD1B-GMM tetramer weakly possibly escaped the sort.

This rearrangement joins TRBV13 to TRBJ2-3, with a weak D call TRBD1 (6 bases). The receptor's source is an adult woman with latent tuberculosis. Sequences were obtained from CD1b-GMM tetramer-negative cells sorted from PBMCs. CDR3 region: CASSPGTTTDTQYF. Here the CDR3 DNA reads TGTGCCAGCAGCCCCGGGACAACCACAGATACGCAGTATTTT.